The 9 T cell receptor beta chains below all came from one sample that was sequenced in a study of blood T cell repertoires in COVID-19. The protocol was immunoSEQ multiplex PCR, while the TCRdb copy is restricted to in-frame clones and leaves out a portion. The sample lists around 110,000 clones, less than 90% seen once, with approximately 4.1% in the top ten. The sample consisted of peripheral blood. These receptors all come from a human donor in a cohort sampled during active COVID-19.

The rearrangement uses TRBV9 and TRBJ2-7; D is perhaps TRBD1 (5 bases). CDR3 length equals 14 residues. Germline V lookup: CDR1 SGDLS, CDR2 YYNGEE. V was clipped by 7 bases and J by 0 bases, with 14 bases between them. Written as DNA, the CDR3 is TGTGCCAGCTCAACGGACACCCTCTCCTACGAGCAGTACTTC. This encodes CASSTDTLSYEQYF. Using reference TRBV9 and TRBJ2-7 for the parts outside the CDR3, the full variable domain is DSGVTQTPKHLITATGQRVTLRCSPRSGDLSVYWYQQSLDQGLQFLIQYYNGEERAKGNILERFSAQQFPDLHSELNLSSLELGDSALYFCASSTDTLSYEQYFGPGTRLTVT.

The chain combines TRBV5-1 with TRBJ2-2, with 7 positions matching TRBD2. The CDR3 totals 14 residues. The germline V gene has CDR1 SGHRS and CDR2 YFSETQ. After removal of 4 bases from V and 4 bases from J, the junction contained 4 bases not matched to a gene. The CDR3 region is CASSDGTTTGELFF. Written as DNA, the CDR3 is TGCGCCAGCAGCGACGGGACTACCACCGGGGAGCTGTTTTTT.

This chain connects TRBV3-1 (or the pseudogene TRBV3-2) to TRBJ2-7, with 9 bases lining up with TRBD2. Germline CDR1 LGHDT, CDR2 YNNKEL (reference sequence). This CDR3 comprises 14 residues. V shed 4 bases, J shed 4 bases, and the junction held 5 bases outside the gene matches. The chain's CDR3 is CASSRSGSGYEQYF. CDR3 nucleotide sequence: TGTGCCAGCAGCCGTAGCGGGAGTGGGTACGAGCAGTACTTC.

The chain uses TRBV27 and TRBJ1-2; D possibly corresponds to TRBD1 (5 bases). The CDR3 is made up of 13 amino acids. Between the trimmed V and J ends, which lost 6 bases and 7 bases, there was a span of 15 bases. From germline, CDR1 is MNHEY and CDR2 SMNVEV (reference sequence). CDR3 sequence: CASSKDTTFGYTF. The CDR3 coding sequence is TGTGCCAGCAGCAAGGACACAACGTTTGGCTACACCTTC.

This clone was counted once. For the CDR3, the DNA is TGTGCCAGCAGTTTAGCGGGAGCGGCGGGTGAGCAGTTCTTC. Translating it yields CASSLAGAAGEQFF. The chain joins TRBV6-6 to TRBJ2-1; TRBD2 matches at 9 bases. CDR3 size: 14 residues. V lost 4 bases, J lost 9 bases, and 7 bases stayed unmatched. The V gene's germline CDR1 is MNHNY and CDR2 SVGAGI (reference sequence).

The J gene is TRBJ1-5, the V gene TRBV6-4; 8 nucleotides line up with TRBD1. V lost 3 bases and J lost 7; bases outside the gene matches: 5. Germline V gives CDR1 MRHNA, CDR2 SNTAGT. CDR3 length equals 14 residues. The CDR3 reads CASSEGRGLQPQHF. The CDR3 region has the DNA TGTGCCAGCAGTGAGGGCAGGGGGCTGCAGCCCCAGCATTTT.

The chain employs TRBV7-2 and TRBJ1-4, with D unclear. This CDR3 region has 14 residues. Germline V gene sequence: CDR1 SGHTA, CDR2 FQGNSA. With 1 base removed from V and 8 bases from J, the gap between germline ends came to 11 bases. This CDR3 is CASSLGGNGEKLFF. The DNA of the CDR3 is TGTGCCAGCAGCTTAGGAGGGAATGGAGAAAAACTGTTTTTT.

This sequence joins TRBV30 and TRBJ1-2; no reliable D call. Germline CDR1 is GTSNPN and CDR2 is SVGIG (reference sequence). V shed 2 bases and J shed 1 base, with 11 bases lying between them. The CDR3 runs 14 residues. CDR3 in DNA: TGTGCCTGGAGTCTCGCTAAAAGTAACTATGGCTACACCTTC. Translating it yields CAWSLAKSNYGYTF.

The chain couples TRBV5-6 to TRBJ2-1; no firm D call. This CDR3 has 13 amino acids. Looked up from germline, CDR1 is SGHDT and CDR2 is YYEEEE. The V end was cut by 4 bases, the J end by 5 bases, with 10 bases between. For the CDR3, the DNA is TGTGCCAGCAGCCGGAGCGTAGACAATGAGCAGTTCTTC. This encodes CASSRSVDNEQFF.